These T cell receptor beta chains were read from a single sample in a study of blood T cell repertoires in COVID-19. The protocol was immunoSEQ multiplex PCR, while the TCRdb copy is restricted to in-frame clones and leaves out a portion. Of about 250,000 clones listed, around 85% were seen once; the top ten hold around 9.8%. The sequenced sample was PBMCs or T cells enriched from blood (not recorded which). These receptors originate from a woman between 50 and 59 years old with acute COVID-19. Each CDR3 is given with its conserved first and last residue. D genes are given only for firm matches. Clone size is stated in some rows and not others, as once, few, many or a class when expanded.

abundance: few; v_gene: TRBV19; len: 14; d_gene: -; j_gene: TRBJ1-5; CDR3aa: CASSQPLLNQPQHF; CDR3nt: TGTGCCAGTAGTCAACCACTGCTCAATCAGCCCCAGCATTTT
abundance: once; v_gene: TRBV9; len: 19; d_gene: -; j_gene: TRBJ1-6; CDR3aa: CASSPRDMLGSSYNSPLHF; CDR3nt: TGTGCCAGCAGCCCACGGGACATGTTGGGGAGCTCCTATAATTCACCCCTCCACTTT
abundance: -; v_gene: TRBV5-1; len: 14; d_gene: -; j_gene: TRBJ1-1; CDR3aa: CASSLKFGGTEAFF; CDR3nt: TGCGCCAGCAGCTTGAAGTTCGGGGGCACTGAAGCTTTCTTT
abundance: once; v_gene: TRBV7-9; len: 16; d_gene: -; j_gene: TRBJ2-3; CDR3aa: CASSLPETGDTDTQYF; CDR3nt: TGTGCCAGCAGCTTACCTGAGACGGGAGACACAGATACGCAGTATTTT
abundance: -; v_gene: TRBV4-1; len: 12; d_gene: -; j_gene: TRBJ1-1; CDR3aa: CASSQSGGGAFF; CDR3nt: TGCGCCAGCAGCCAGTCCGGGGGGGGTGCTTTCTTT
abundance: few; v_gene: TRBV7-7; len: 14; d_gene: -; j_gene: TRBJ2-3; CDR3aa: CASSLTHTTDTQYF; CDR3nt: TGTGCCAGCAGCTTAACTCATACCACAGATACGCAGTATTTT
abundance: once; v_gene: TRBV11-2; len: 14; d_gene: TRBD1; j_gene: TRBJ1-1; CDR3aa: CASSLRGLDTEAFF; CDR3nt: TGTGCCAGCAGCTTAAGGGGGCTAGACACTGAAGCTTTCTTT
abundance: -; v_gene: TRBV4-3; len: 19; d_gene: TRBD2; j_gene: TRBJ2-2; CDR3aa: CASSQRTSGGPLGTGELFF; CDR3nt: TGCGCCAGCAGCCAGCGGACTAGCGGGGGGCCGCTCGGAACCGGGGAGCTGTTTTTT
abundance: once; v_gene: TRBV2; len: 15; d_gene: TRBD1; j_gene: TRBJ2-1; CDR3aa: CASSLPGQGIHEQFF; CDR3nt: TGTGCCAGCAGTCTACCGGGACAGGGTATTCATGAGCAGTTCTTC
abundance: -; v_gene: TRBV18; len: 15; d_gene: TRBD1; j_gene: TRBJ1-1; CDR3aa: CASSPPKDRYTEAFF; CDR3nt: TGTGCCAGCTCACCACCTAAGGACAGGTACACTGAAGCTTTCTTT
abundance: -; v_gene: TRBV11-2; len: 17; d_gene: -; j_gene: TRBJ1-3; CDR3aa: CASSLDGPGVAGNTIYF; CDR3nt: TGTGCCAGCAGCTTAGATGGGCCGGGAGTAGCTGGAAACACCATATATTTT
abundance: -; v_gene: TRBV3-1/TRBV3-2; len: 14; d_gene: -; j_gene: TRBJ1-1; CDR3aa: CASSFGAQFTEAFF; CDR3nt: TGTGCCAGCAGCTTTGGGGCACAATTTACTGAAGCTTTCTTT
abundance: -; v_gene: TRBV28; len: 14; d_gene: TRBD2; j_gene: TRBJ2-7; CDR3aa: CASSSQRGAVEQYF; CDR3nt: TGTGCCAGCAGTTCCCAGCGGGGGGCGGTCGAGCAGTACTTC
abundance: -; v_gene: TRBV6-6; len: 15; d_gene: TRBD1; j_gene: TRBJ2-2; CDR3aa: CASRMTGENTGELFF; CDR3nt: TGTGCCAGCAGGATGACAGGGGAGAACACCGGGGAGCTGTTTTTT
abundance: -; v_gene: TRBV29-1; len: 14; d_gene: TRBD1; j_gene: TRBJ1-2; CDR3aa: CSAKGATSNYGYTF; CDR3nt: TGCAGCGCAAAGGGGGCAACTTCTAACTATGGCTACACCTTC
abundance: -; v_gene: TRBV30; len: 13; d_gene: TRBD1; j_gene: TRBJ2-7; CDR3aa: CAWSATGAYEQYF; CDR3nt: TGTGCCTGGAGCGCGACAGGGGCCTACGAGCAGTACTTC
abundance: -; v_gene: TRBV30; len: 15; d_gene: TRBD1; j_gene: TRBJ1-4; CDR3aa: CAWSVGTGANEKLFF; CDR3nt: TGTGCCTGGAGTGTAGGGACAGGGGCTAATGAAAAACTGTTTTTT
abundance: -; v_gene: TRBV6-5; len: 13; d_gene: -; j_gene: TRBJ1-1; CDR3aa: CASQRGVLTEAFF; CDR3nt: TGTGCCAGCCAACGGGGGGTTTTGACTGAAGCTTTCTTT
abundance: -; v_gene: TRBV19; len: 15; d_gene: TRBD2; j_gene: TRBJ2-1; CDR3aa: CASSATSGGANEQFF; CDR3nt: TGTGCCAGTAGTGCGACTAGCGGGGGGGCGAATGAGCAGTTCTTC
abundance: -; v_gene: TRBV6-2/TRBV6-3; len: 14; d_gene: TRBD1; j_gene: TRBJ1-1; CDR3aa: CASSYARDRVVAFF; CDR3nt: TGTGCCAGCAGTTACGCCCGGGACAGGGTAGTAGCTTTCTTT
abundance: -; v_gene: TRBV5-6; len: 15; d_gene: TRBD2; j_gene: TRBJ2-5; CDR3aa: CASSLSSGVQETQYF; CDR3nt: TGTGCCAGCAGCTTGAGTAGCGGGGTCCAAGAGACCCAGTACTTC
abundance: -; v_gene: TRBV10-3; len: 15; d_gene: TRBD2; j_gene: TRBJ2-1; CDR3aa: CAISEGSGDLSEQFF; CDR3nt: TGTGCCATCAGTGAGGGCAGCGGGGACTTGAGTGAGCAGTTCTTC
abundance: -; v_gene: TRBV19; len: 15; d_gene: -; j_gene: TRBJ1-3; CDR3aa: CASSDQGDTGNTIYF; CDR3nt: TGTGCCAGTAGTGACCAGGGCGATACTGGAAACACCATATATTTT
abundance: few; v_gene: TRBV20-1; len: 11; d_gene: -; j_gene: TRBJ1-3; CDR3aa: CSAISGNTIYF; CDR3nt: TGCAGTGCAATTTCAGGAAACACCATATATTTT
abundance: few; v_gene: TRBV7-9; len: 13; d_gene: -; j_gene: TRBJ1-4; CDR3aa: CASSLGGNEKLFF; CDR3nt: TGTGCCAGCAGCTTAGGCGGCAATGAAAAACTGTTTTTT
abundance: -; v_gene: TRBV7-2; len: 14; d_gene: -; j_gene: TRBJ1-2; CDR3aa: CASSFPGTNYGYTF; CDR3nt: TGTGCCAGCAGCTTCCCGGGGACTAACTATGGCTACACCTTC
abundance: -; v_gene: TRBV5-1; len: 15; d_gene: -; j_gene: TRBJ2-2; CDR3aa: CASSFRGVNTGELFF; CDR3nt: TGCGCCAGCAGCTTCAGGGGGGTAAACACCGGGGAGCTGTTTTTT
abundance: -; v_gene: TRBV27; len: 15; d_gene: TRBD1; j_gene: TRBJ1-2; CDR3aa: CASSSSTGGSYGYTF; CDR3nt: TGTGCCAGCAGTTCCTCGACAGGGGGGAGCTATGGCTACACCTTC
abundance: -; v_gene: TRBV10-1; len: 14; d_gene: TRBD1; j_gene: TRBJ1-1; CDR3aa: CASSDRTGKGEAFF; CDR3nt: TGCGCCAGCAGTGACCGGACAGGGAAGGGTGAAGCTTTCTTT
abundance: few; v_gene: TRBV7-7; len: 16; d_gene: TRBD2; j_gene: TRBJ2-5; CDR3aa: CASSLGLGSGGETQYF; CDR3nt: TGTGCCAGCAGCTTGGGCCTGGGTAGCGGGGGTGAGACCCAGTACTTC
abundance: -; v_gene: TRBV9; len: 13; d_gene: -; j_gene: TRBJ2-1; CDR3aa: CASSPGEAGEQFF; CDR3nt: TGTGCCAGCAGCCCGGGAGAAGCGGGCGAGCAGTTCTTC
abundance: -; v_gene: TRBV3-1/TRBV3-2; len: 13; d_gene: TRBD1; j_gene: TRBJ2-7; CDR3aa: CASNTGGTYEQYF; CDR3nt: TGTGCCAGCAATACAGGGGGAACCTACGAGCAGTACTTC
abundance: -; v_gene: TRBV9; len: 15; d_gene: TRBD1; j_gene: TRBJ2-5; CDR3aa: CASSTRDREGETQYF; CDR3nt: TGTGCCAGCAGCACCAGGGACAGGGAGGGGGAGACCCAGTACTTC
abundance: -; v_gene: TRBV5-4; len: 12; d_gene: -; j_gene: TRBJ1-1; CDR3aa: CASSLGGVEAFF; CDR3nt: TGTGCCAGCAGCTTGGGGGGGGTTGAAGCTTTCTTT
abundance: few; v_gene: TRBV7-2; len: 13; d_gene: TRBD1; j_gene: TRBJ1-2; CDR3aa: CASRGQGYYGYTF; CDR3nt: TGTGCCAGCAGGGGACAGGGTTACTATGGCTACACCTTC
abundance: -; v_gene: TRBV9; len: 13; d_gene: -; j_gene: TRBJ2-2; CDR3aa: CASSLGVPGELFF; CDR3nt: TGTGCCAGCAGTTTAGGGGTGCCCGGGGAGCTGTTTTTT
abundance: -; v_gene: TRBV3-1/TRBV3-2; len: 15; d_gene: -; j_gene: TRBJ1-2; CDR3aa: CASSQDRRRGYGYTF; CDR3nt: TGTGCCAGCAGCCAAGATCGAAGGCGGGGGTATGGCTACACCTTC
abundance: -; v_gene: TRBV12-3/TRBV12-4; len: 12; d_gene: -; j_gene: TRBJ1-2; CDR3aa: CASSFDGSGYTF; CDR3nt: TGTGCCAGCAGTTTCGATGGCTCTGGCTACACCTTC
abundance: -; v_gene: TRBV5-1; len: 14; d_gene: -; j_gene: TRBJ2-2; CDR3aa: CASSLARGGGELFF; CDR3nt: TGCGCCAGCAGCTTGGCGCGGGGAGGCGGGGAGCTGTTTTTT
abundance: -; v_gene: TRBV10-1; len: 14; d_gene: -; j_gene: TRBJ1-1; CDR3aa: CASSALGGSTEAFF; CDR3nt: TGCGCCAGCAGTGCCCTCGGAGGTTCCACTGAAGCTTTCTTT
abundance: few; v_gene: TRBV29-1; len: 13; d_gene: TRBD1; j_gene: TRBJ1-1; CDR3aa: CSSTGAGNTEAFF; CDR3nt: TGCAGCTCGACAGGGGCCGGGAACACTGAAGCTTTCTTT
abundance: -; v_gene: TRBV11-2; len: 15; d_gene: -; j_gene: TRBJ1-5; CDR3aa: CASSLGWGGNQPQHF; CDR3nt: TGTGCCAGCAGCTTAGGGTGGGGGGGGAATCAGCCCCAGCATTTT
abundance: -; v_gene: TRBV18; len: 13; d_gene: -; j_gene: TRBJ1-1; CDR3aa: CAGLVAANTEAFF; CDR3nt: TGTGCCGGGCTCGTCGCAGCGAACACTGAAGCTTTCTTT
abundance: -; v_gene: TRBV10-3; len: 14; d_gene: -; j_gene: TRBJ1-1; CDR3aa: CAISSQGDLTEAFF; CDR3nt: TGTGCCATCAGTTCACAGGGTGATCTTACTGAAGCTTTCTTT
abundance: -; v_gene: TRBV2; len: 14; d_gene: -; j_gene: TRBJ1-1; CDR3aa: CASSVNRVNTEAFF; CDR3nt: TGTGCCAGCAGTGTTAACAGGGTGAACACTGAAGCTTTCTTT
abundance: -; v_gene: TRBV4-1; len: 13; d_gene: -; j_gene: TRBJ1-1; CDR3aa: CASSYTLNTEAFF; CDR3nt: TGCGCCAGCAGCTACACCCTGAACACTGAAGCTTTCTTT
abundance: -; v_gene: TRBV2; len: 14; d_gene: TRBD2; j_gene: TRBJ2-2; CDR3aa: CASSEGLAAGELFF; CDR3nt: TGTGCCAGCAGTGAAGGGCTAGCGGCCGGGGAGCTGTTTTTT
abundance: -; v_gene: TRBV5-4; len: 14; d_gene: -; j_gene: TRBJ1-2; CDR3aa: CASSFRGGNYGYTF; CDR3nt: TGTGCCAGCAGTTTCAGGGGCGGGAACTATGGCTACACCTTC